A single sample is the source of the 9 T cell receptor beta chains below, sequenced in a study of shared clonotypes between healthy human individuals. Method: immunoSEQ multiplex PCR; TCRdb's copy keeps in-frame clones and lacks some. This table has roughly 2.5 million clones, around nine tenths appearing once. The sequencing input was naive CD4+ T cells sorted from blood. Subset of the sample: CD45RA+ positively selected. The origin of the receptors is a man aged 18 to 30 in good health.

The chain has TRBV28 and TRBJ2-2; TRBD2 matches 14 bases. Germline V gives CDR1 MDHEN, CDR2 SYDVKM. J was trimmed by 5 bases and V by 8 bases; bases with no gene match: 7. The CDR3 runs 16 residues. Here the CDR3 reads CASGTSGGPGTGELFF. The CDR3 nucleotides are TGTGCCAGCGGGACTAGCGGGGGACCGGGGACCGGGGAGCTGTTTTTT.

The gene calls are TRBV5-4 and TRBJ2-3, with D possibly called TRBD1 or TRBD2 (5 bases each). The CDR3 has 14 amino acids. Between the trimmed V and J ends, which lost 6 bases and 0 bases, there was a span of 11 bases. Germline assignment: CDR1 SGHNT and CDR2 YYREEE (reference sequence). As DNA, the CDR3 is TGTGCCAGCACCCGGGGCGCCAGCACAGATACGCAGTATTTT. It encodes CASTRGASTDTQYF.

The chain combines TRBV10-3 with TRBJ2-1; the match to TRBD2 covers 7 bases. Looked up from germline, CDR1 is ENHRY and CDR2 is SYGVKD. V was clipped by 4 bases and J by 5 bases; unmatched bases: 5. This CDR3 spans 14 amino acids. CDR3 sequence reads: CAISVLAEDNEQFF. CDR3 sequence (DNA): TGTGCCATCAGTGTCCTAGCGGAGGACAATGAGCAGTTCTTC.

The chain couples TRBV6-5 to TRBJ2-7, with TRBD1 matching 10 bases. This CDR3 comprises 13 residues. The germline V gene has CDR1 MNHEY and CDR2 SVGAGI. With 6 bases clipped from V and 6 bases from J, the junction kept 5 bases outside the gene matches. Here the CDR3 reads CASSGTGVGEQYF. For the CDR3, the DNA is TGTGCCAGCAGCGGGACAGGGGTGGGCGAGCAGTACTTC.

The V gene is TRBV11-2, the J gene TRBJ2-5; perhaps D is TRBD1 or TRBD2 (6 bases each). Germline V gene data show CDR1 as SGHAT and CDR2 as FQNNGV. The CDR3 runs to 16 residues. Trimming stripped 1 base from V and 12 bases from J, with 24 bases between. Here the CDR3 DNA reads TGTGCCAGCAGCTTAGGGGGGGCGAAATCCCCCCACGTAGAGTACTTC. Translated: CASSLGGAKSPHVEYF.

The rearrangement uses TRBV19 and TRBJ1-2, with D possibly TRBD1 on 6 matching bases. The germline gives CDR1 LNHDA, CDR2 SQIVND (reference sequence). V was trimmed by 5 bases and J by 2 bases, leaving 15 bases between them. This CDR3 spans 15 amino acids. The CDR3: CASSGRGGQNYGYTF. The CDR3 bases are TGTGCCAGTAGTGGTCGGGGGGGGCAGAACTATGGCTACACCTTC.

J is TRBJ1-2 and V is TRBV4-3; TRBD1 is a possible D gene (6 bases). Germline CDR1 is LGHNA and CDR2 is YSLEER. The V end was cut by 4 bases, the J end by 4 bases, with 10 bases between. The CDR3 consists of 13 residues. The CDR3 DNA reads TGCGCCAGCAGCCCGACAGGCGCCTATGGCTACACCTTC. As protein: CASSPTGAYGYTF.

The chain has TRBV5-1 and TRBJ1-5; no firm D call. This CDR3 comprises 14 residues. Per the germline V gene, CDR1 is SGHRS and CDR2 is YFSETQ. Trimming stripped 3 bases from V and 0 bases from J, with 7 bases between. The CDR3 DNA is TGCGCCAGCAGCTCCGGGAATAGCAATCAGCCCCAGCATTTT. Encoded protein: CASSSGNSNQPQHF.

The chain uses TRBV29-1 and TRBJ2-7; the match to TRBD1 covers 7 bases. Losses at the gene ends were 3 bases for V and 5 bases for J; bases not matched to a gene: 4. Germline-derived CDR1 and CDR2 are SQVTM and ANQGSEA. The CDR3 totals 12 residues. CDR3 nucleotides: TGCAGCGTTGAGAAGGGGGCAAACGAGCAGTACTTC. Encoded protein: CSVEKGANEQYF.